The 21 T cell receptor beta chains below come from one sample, sequenced in a study of circulating and synovial CD4+ cells in juvenile arthritis. Using immunoSEQ multiplex PCR, the repertoire was profiled, and TCRdb retains in-frame clones only, with some absent. The table includes 3,500 to 4,500 clones, 84% detected once. Sequenced input: CD4+ T cells from synovial fluid. The receptors were gathered from a human donor with juvenile idiopathic arthritis.

A word on this clone: The same CDR3 can be traced to other DNA sequences in this sample. This chain connects TRBV6-5 to TRBJ1-2, with D tentatively TRBD1 (5 bases). V was trimmed by 5 bases and J by 4 bases, leaving 8 bases between them. The CDR3 is 12 amino acids. CDR1 is MNHEY and CDR2 is SVGAGI in the germline V gene. The CDR3 nucleotides read TGTGCCAGCAGTGCGCAGGGCTATGGCTACACCTTC. As protein: CASSAQGYGYTF.

The rearrangement links TRBV18 to TRBJ1-4; TRBD1 agrees at 8 bases. The V gene's germline CDR1 is KGHSH and CDR2 LQKENI. The CDR3 totals 19 residues. Trimming cost V 1 base and J 3 bases; bases outside gene matches: 13. In nucleotides, the CDR3 is TGTGCCAGCTCACCACTATCCTTAGACAGGGGTTCGGCTAATGAAAAACTGTTTTTT. This translates into CASSPLSLDRGSANEKLFF.

The chain uses TRBV2 and TRBJ2-1, with D unresolved. V was clipped by 2 bases and J by 4 bases, with 15 bases between them. The germline V gene has CDR1 SNHLY and CDR2 FYNNEI. The CDR3 runs to 16 residues. Here the CDR3 reads CASSERRSDDYNEQFF. CDR3 coding DNA: TGTGCCAGCAGTGAAAGGCGGAGTGACGATTACAATGAGCAGTTCTTC.

V is TRBV5-1 and J is TRBJ2-3; the D gene is possibly TRBD2 (5 bases). V shed 0 bases and J shed 5 bases, with 7 bases lying between them. The germline V gene has CDR1 SGHRS and CDR2 YFSETQ. The CDR3 spans 13 residues. In DNA, the CDR3 is TGCGCCAGCAGCTTGGAACGGGGAGATACGCAGTATTTT. This codes for CASSLERGDTQYF.

This clone was observed a handful of times. The gene calls are TRBV15 and TRBJ2-3; 11 nucleotides agree with TRBD2. This CDR3 has 16 residues. Germline CDR1 and CDR2: LNHNV and YYDKDF (reference sequence). J was trimmed by 2 bases and V by 4 bases; bases with no gene match: 5. CDR3 sequence: CATSTGTSGYTDTQYF. Written as DNA, the CDR3 is TGTGCCACCAGCACCGGGACTAGCGGATACACAGATACGCAGTATTTT.

J is TRBJ1-1 and V is TRBV19; D unclear. Germline CDR1 reads LNHDA; CDR2 reads SQIVND (reference sequence). V lost 5 bases to trimming and J lost 4 bases, with 8 bases between them. This CDR3 is 12 amino acids long. CDR3 DNA sequence: TGTGCCAGTAGTGGGCGTCGCACTGAAGCTTTCTTT. This translates into CASSGRRTEAFF.

As to this clone: One junction end disagrees with the germline gene, perhaps due to a read error. Other DNA sequences in the sample encode the same CDR3. The chain recombines TRBV27 with TRBJ1-6, with 7 bases that match TRBD1. The CDR3 spans 16 residues. The V gene's germline CDR1 is MNHEY and CDR2 SMNVEV (reference sequence). CDR3 protein: CASRAKRDSYNSPLHF. CDR3 nucleotides: TGTGCCAGCAGGGCTAAACGGGACAGCTATAATTCCCCCCTCCACTTT.

The chain joins TRBV10-3 to TRBJ2-3, with 10 bases fitting TRBD2. Trimming took 4 bases from V and 2 from J; bases not matched to a gene: 3. The germline gives CDR1 ENHRY, CDR2 SYGVKD. CDR3 length equals 15 residues. This CDR3 reads CAISGTSGVTDTQYF. The DNA for the CDR3 is TGTGCCATCAGTGGGACTAGCGGAGTCACAGATACGCAGTATTTT.

This clone has only a few counts. The CDR3 loop is CASTGQGRSEQYF. The CDR3 coding sequence is TGTGCCAGCACGGGACAGGGGAGGAGCGAGCAGTACTTC. The chain joins TRBV19 to TRBJ2-7; 10 bases align to TRBD1. After removal of 9 bases from V and 6 bases from J, the junction contained 8 bases not matched to a gene. Germline CDR1 reads LNHDA; CDR2 reads SQIVND (reference sequence). This CDR3 contains 13 residues.

V gene TRBV7-2 combines with J gene TRBJ2-1, with D tentatively TRBD2 (6 bases). CDR1 is SGHTA, CDR2 FQGNSA, per germline. The CDR3 has 13 amino acids. V was trimmed by 3 bases and J by 9 bases, leaving 12 bases between them. Written as DNA, the CDR3 is TGTGCCAGCAGCTTTATCTCCGGGAGTGAGCAGTTCTTC. Amino acids: CASSFISGSEQFF.

This chain uses TRBV9 with TRBJ2-5; D is perhaps TRBD2 (5 bases). CDR3 size: 13 residues. V shed 3 bases and J shed 5 bases, with 11 bases lying between them. CDR1 is SGDLS and CDR2 is YYNGEE in the germline V gene. The CDR3 here is CASSDGVGETQYF. CDR3 DNA: TGTGCCAGCAGCGACGGGGTTGGGGAGACCCAGTACTTC.

The CDR3 is CATSPLGRGRFRSTDTQYF. The CDR3 DNA reads as TGTGCCACCAGCCCCCTTGGCAGGGGCCGGTTCCGAAGCACAGATACGCAGTATTTT. The chain is built from TRBV15 and TRBJ2-3, with D maybe TRBD1 (6 bases). The ends were cut back, 5 bases at V and 0 bases at J, with 24 bases in the middle. Germline CDR1 LNHNV, CDR2 YYDKDF (reference sequence). This CDR3 region has 19 residues.

The chain carries TRBV19 and TRBJ1-1; D perhaps matches TRBD1 (5 bases). This CDR3 region has 14 residues. Trimming cost V 1 base and J 4 bases, with 10 bases left between them. Per germline, CDR1 LNHDA and CDR2 SQIVND (reference sequence). CDR3 region: CASSIGGVSTEAFF. The CDR3 DNA is TGTGCCAGTAGTATAGGGGGGGTCTCCACTGAAGCTTTCTTT. Drawing the rest from reference TRBV19 and TRBJ1-1, the complete variable domain is DGGITQSPKYLFRKEGQNVTLSCEQNLNHDAMYWYRQDPGQGLRLIYYSQIVNDFQKGDIAEGYSVSREKKESFPLTVTSAQKNPTAFYLCASSIGGVSTEAFFGQGTRLTVV.

There are a few counts of this clone. The V gene is TRBV19, the J gene TRBJ2-4, with 8 positions matching TRBD2. The CDR3 has 16 residues. The V segment lost 3 bases and the J segment 0 bases; nucleotides outside the gene matches: 4. Germline V gives CDR1 LNHDA, CDR2 SQIVND (reference sequence). The CDR3: CASSMDSGVAKNIQYF. The CDR3 nucleotides read TGTGCCAGTAGTATGGATAGCGGGGTAGCCAAAAACATTCAGTACTTC.

J is TRBJ1-1 and V is TRBV6-6; D possibly corresponds to TRBD1 (5 bases). Trimming removed 0 bases from V and 2 bases from J, with 7 bases in between. From germline, CDR1 is MNHNY and CDR2 SVGAGI (reference sequence). The CDR3 consists of 14 residues. The CDR3 DNA follows: TGTGCCAGCAGTTACTCGACAGCTAACACTGAAGCTTTCTTT. It specifies CASSYSTANTEAFF.

The gene calls are TRBV29-1 and TRBJ1-1; 7 bases align to TRBD1. This CDR3 contains 16 residues. Germline values: CDR1 SQVTM, CDR2 ANQGSEA. Trimming removed 5 bases from V and 0 bases from J; junction bases left unmatched: 12. CDR3 sequence: CSVKMAGTELNTEAFF. DNA of the CDR3: TGCAGCGTTAAGATGGCCGGGACAGAATTGAACACTGAAGCTTTCTTT.

The CDR3 spells CASRGEDRSQETQYF. The CDR3 nucleotides read TGTGCCAGCAGAGGAGAGGACAGGTCGCAAGAGACCCAGTACTTC. The chain links TRBV6-6 to TRBJ2-5; TRBD1 aligns across 7 bases. This CDR3 is built from 15 residues. CDR1 is MNHNY, CDR2 SVGAGI, per germline (reference sequence). V gave up 6 bases and J gave up 2 bases; unmatched junction bases: 9.

The CDR3 reads CASSLGAGAGAPSEQYF. DNA for the CDR3: TGTGCCAGCAGCTTGGGGGCGGGGGCGGGAGCCCCCAGCGAGCAGTACTTC. This chain uses TRBV5-4 with TRBJ2-7; the D gene is possibly TRBD2 (7 bases). This CDR3 has 17 residues. Germline CDR1 SGHNT, CDR2 YYREEE (reference sequence). The germline V and J ends were trimmed by 0 bases and 6 bases, with 22 bases remaining between them.

The chain couples TRBV15 to TRBJ2-2, with D maybe TRBD1 (5 bases). Between the trimmed V and J ends, which lost 1 base and 4 bases, there was a span of 10 bases. The CDR3 is 15 residues long. Per the germline V gene, CDR1 is LNHNV and CDR2 is YYDKDF (reference sequence). The CDR3, as DNA: TGTGCCACCAGCAGAGCTGAAGGGGCCACCGGGGAGCTGTTTTTT. Residues: CATSRAEGATGELFF.

The chain is built from TRBV7-2 and TRBJ2-7, with 7 bases matching TRBD1. Unmatched junction bases numbered 16, after V lost 3 bases and J lost 2 bases. The CDR3 sequence is 18 residues long. Germline loops: CDR1 SGHTA, CDR2 FQGNSA. The CDR3 sequence is CASSFSFLPGQRAYEQYF. In DNA, the CDR3 is TGTGCCAGCAGCTTCTCTTTTTTACCGGGACAGCGAGCCTACGAGCAGTACTTC.

This chain's CDR3 is CASSLGTGATNYGYTF. CDR3 in DNA: TGCGCCAGCAGCTTGGGGACAGGGGCCACTAACTATGGCTACACCTTC. The chain combines TRBV5-1 with TRBJ1-2, with 9 bases aligning to TRBD1. The CDR3 length is 16 residues. Germline lookup yields CDR1 SGHRS and CDR2 YFSETQ. Unmatched junction bases numbered 3, after V lost 0 bases and J lost 0 bases.